What follows describes a single T cell receptor (beta chain). The antigen is undetermined. V was trimmed by 7 bases and J by 1 base, leaving 13 bases between them. The CDR3 consists of 13 residues. The germline CDR1 and CDR2 sequences are GTSNPN and SVGIG (reference sequence). The study based diagnoses on clinical symptoms, serum thyroxine and TRAb, thyroid ultrasound and orbital computed tomography. RNA transcripts were the template for amplifying TCR beta CDR3 regions. First-round RT-PCR of the TCR CDR3 relied on the HTBI primer set. TCRdb passed the multiplex PCR reads through MiXCR, listing each CDR3 protein once. The profile shows about 520,000 distinct CDR3 sequences, around 24% of them singletons. These data originate in a study of T cells in Graves' hyperthyroidism and ophthalmopathy. Study context: Any treatment followed the collection of peripheral blood at initial diagnosis.

Findings and caveats of the study: Ophthalmopathy, which appeared later, was predicted by the model a median approximately six months before onset. Blood also held most thyroid clonotypes expanded beyond 0.001.

The sample taken for sequencing was blood. The chain carries TRBV30 and TRBJ1-1; D is perhaps TRBD1 (5 bases). The TCR was taken from a young woman with Graves' ophthalmopathy. This CDR3 reads CAYTGTSNTEAFF. The CDR3 DNA follows: TGTGCCTACACCGGGACCTCGAACACTGAAGCTTTCTTT.